These T cell receptor beta chains were read from a single sample in a study of Ad26.COV2.S vaccination and SARS-CoV-2 variants. Measured with immunoSEQ multiplex PCR; TCRdb has only the in-frame clones, and not every one. The table includes about 350,000 clones, 75% to 90% detected once. Sequences were derived from peripheral blood, sampled in a trial of Ad26.COV2.S vaccine versus placebo. All receptors derive from a person between 18 and 65 years old who received the Ad26.COV2.S COVID-19 vaccine or a placebo. Each CDR3 is given without its conserved first and last residue. The order of the fields is D gene, V gene, CDR3 protein. D genes are given only for firm matches.

d_gene: -
v_gene: TRBV6-2/TRBV6-3
CDR3aa: ASSYGLIHSGNTIY

d_gene: TRBD1
v_gene: TRBV2
CDR3aa: ASSETGSLGQPQH

d_gene: -
v_gene: TRBV6-5
CDR3aa: ASGRGEFTDTQY

d_gene: -
v_gene: TRBV28
CDR3aa: ASSFRSPVHGPKKLF

d_gene: -
v_gene: TRBV14
CDR3aa: ASSQVQVRNTEAF

d_gene: TRBD1
v_gene: TRBV7-2
CDR3aa: ASSLNRGSEETQY

d_gene: TRBD1
v_gene: TRBV4-2
CDR3aa: ASSPLIGQGPETQY

d_gene: TRBD1
v_gene: TRBV7-2
CDR3aa: ASSLDRDSSEAF

d_gene: TRBD1
v_gene: TRBV2
CDR3aa: ASSAETGGDQPQH

d_gene: TRBD1
v_gene: TRBV11-3
CDR3aa: ASSPGRDRGNNEQF

d_gene: TRBD1
v_gene: TRBV4-3
CDR3aa: ASSQDTWDREAF

d_gene: TRBD2
v_gene: TRBV3-1/TRBV3-2
CDR3aa: ASSQEASGGESFLEQY

d_gene: TRBD1
v_gene: TRBV6-5
CDR3aa: ASTLDRAYNEQF

d_gene: -
v_gene: TRBV19
CDR3aa: ASKGQTKREAF

d_gene: -
v_gene: TRBV4-1
CDR3aa: ASSQVWSGNEQY

d_gene: -
v_gene: TRBV3-1/TRBV3-2
CDR3aa: ASRFSGEGYGYT

d_gene: -
v_gene: TRBV4-1
CDR3aa: ASSQVEVGSYEQY

d_gene: -
v_gene: TRBV5-6
CDR3aa: ASSLEAGGEAF

d_gene: -
v_gene: TRBV29-1
CDR3aa: SVGENTEAF

d_gene: TRBD1
v_gene: TRBV27
CDR3aa: ASNFRDRGRNEQF

d_gene: -
v_gene: TRBV2
CDR3aa: ASSEAVNQPQH

d_gene: TRBD2
v_gene: TRBV7-9
CDR3aa: ASSLVLAGPTDTQY

d_gene: TRBD2
v_gene: TRBV4-3
CDR3aa: ASSLGLAYEQY

d_gene: TRBD2
v_gene: TRBV18
CDR3aa: ASSFLGTSGSNEQF

d_gene: -
v_gene: TRBV6-5
CDR3aa: ASSYSAGRRNEKLF

d_gene: TRBD1
v_gene: TRBV19
CDR3aa: ASSVNGQGKDYEQY

d_gene: -
v_gene: TRBV12-3/TRBV12-4
CDR3aa: ASSLAGGLEQY

d_gene: -
v_gene: TRBV30
CDR3aa: AWSAGIRSQPQH

d_gene: -
v_gene: TRBV15
CDR3aa: ATSRDLVRRTDTQY

d_gene: TRBD2
v_gene: TRBV2
CDR3aa: ASRASGDFYNEQF

d_gene: -
v_gene: TRBV9
CDR3aa: ASSVERGNKYGYT

d_gene: -
v_gene: TRBV6-5
CDR3aa: ASSYEGVGTGELF

d_gene: -
v_gene: TRBV24-1
CDR3aa: ATSDLDRENGYT

d_gene: TRBD2
v_gene: TRBV20-1
CDR3aa: SASSGAYNEQF

d_gene: -
v_gene: TRBV7-9
CDR3aa: ASSSRTHAEGEQY

d_gene: -
v_gene: TRBV19
CDR3aa: ASSGIGWTVRGGQETQY

d_gene: -
v_gene: TRBV30
CDR3aa: AQPSRGGQNQPQH

d_gene: -
v_gene: TRBV18
CDR3aa: ASSYRGIADTQY